The T cell receptor (beta chain) under discussion was sequenced for a study of blood T cell repertoires in COVID-19. Across the whole study: Acute-phase and convalescent COVID-19 samples originated in the United States, Italy and Spain. T cells, B-cell-depleted T cells, or PBMCs supplied cDNA or gDNA.

Germline loops: CDR1 DFQATT, CDR2 SNEGSKA (reference sequence). The ends were cut back, 6 bases at V and 12 bases at J, with 12 bases in the middle. This CDR3 contains 10 residues. How the authors handled the data: By means of reference gene primer amplification, nucleated cell counts were estimated. Clones were sequenced by immunoSEQ multiplex PCR, and TCRdb holds only the in-frame ones, with some missing. Clone size and V and J calls were adopted from that table, with D and trimming inferred from the DNA. The table records some 320,000 clones, about 82% of them present only once. The chain couples TRBV20-1 to TRBJ2-1; D gene uncertain. Sequenced input: peripheral blood. The receptor was isolated from a human donor in a cohort sampled during active COVID-19. The CDR3 here is CSAFNAGQFF. DNA of the CDR3: TGCAGTGCGTTTAACGCCGGGCAGTTCTTC.